These T cell receptor beta chains were read from a single sample in a study of a mutant IDH1 vaccine in newly diagnosed glioma. These receptors are not linked to any known antigen. The data were produced by immunoSEQ multiplex PCR, yet TCRdb's version contains in-frame clones alone and is incomplete. The table has tens of thousands of clones, 84% seen once. The sample here was PBMCs, taken from a glioma patient whose treatment included an IDH1 peptide vaccine. The receptors derive from a woman aged 45-59 years with glioma. Each CDR3 is given with its conserved first and last residue. D genes are given only for firm matches.

d_gene: -
v_gene: TRBV5-6
j_gene: TRBJ2-6
CDR3aa: CASSGLQGTVSGANVLTF
CDR3nt: TGTGCCAGCAGCGGGCTACAGGGCACGGTCTCTGGGGCCAACGTCCTGACTTTC

d_gene: -
v_gene: TRBV5-4
j_gene: TRBJ2-1
CDR3aa: CASSPTTDRHLVEQFF
CDR3nt: TGTGCCAGCAGCCCGACGACTGACAGGCACTTGGTTGAGCAGTTCTTC

d_gene: -
v_gene: TRBV7-2
j_gene: TRBJ1-1
CDR3aa: CASSFFTDTEAFF
CDR3nt: TGTGCCAGCAGCTTTTTTACGGACACTGAAGCTTTCTTT

d_gene: -
v_gene: TRBV30
j_gene: TRBJ2-6
CDR3aa: CAWRLGFGSGANVLTF
CDR3nt: TGTGCCTGGAGGCTCGGGTTTGGCTCTGGGGCCAACGTCCTGACTTTC

d_gene: -
v_gene: TRBV5-6
j_gene: TRBJ1-2
CDR3aa: CASSLAVWGLNGYTF
CDR3nt: TGTGCCAGCAGCTTAGCGGTATGGGGTCTGAATGGCTACACCTTC

d_gene: TRBD2
v_gene: TRBV7-2
j_gene: TRBJ2-5
CDR3aa: CASSLSAGVQETQYF
CDR3nt: TGTGCCAGCAGCTTATCAGCGGGGGTTCAAGAGACCCAGTACTTC

d_gene: -
v_gene: TRBV7-9
j_gene: TRBJ1-5
CDR3aa: CASSLASVNSNQPQHF
CDR3nt: TGTGCCAGCAGCTTAGCGTCAGTGAATAGCAATCAGCCCCAGCATTTT

d_gene: -
v_gene: TRBV28
j_gene: TRBJ1-2
CDR3aa: CASSAPGAVDYGYTF
CDR3nt: TGTGCCAGCAGTGCGCCGGGGGCAGTCGACTATGGCTACACCTTC

d_gene: TRBD2
v_gene: TRBV7-8
j_gene: TRBJ2-1
CDR3aa: CASSSLAGGQFF
CDR3nt: TGTGCCAGCAGCTCCCTAGCGGGGGGGCAATTCTTC

d_gene: -
v_gene: TRBV7-3
j_gene: TRBJ2-1
CDR3aa: CASSPKGSPYNEQFF
CDR3nt: TGTGCCAGCAGCCCCAAAGGGAGCCCCTACAATGAGCAGTTCTTC

d_gene: -
v_gene: TRBV7-2
j_gene: TRBJ1-2
CDR3aa: CASSSAGDRYGYTF
CDR3nt: TGTGCCAGCAGCTCGGCGGGGGATCGCTATGGCTACACCTTC

d_gene: -
v_gene: TRBV6-5
j_gene: TRBJ1-2
CDR3aa: CASRLGTGFSPGGYTF
CDR3nt: TGTGCCAGCCGTTTGGGAACAGGGTTCTCCCCTGGTGGCTACACCTTC

d_gene: -
v_gene: TRBV19
j_gene: TRBJ2-2
CDR3aa: CASMGGPTNTGELFF
CDR3nt: TGTGCCAGTATGGGAGGTCCAACGAACACCGGGGAGCTGTTTTTT

d_gene: TRBD1
v_gene: TRBV29-1
j_gene: TRBJ1-4
CDR3aa: CSARRGQGNEKLFF
CDR3nt: TGCAGCGCCCGGCGGGGACAGGGTAATGAAAAACTGTTTTTT

d_gene: -
v_gene: TRBV7-3
j_gene: TRBJ2-3
CDR3aa: CASSSTPGARNTQYF
CDR3nt: TGTGCCAGCAGCTCCACTCCGGGGGCGCGAAATACGCAGTATTTT

d_gene: -
v_gene: TRBV2
j_gene: TRBJ1-3
CDR3aa: CASSVNGNTIYF
CDR3nt: TGTGCCAGCAGTGTTAATGGAAACACCATATATTTT

d_gene: TRBD1
v_gene: TRBV29-1
j_gene: TRBJ1-6
CDR3aa: CSVGRGDNSPLHF
CDR3nt: TGCAGCGTTGGCAGGGGGGATAATTCACCCCTCCACTTT

d_gene: -
v_gene: TRBV29-1
j_gene: TRBJ2-5
CDR3aa: CSAAGGGNREETQYF
CDR3nt: TGCAGCGCCGCCGGAGGGGGGAATCGAGAAGAGACCCAGTACTTC

d_gene: -
v_gene: TRBV5-4
j_gene: TRBJ2-7
CDR3aa: CASSLIEAYEQYF
CDR3nt: TGTGCCAGCAGCTTGATAGAGGCCTACGAGCAGTACTTC

d_gene: -
v_gene: TRBV18
j_gene: TRBJ1-4
CDR3aa: CASSPRGQSNEKLFF
CDR3nt: TGTGCCAGCTCACCACGTGGACAGAGTAATGAAAAACTGTTTTTT

d_gene: -
v_gene: TRBV19
j_gene: TRBJ1-2
CDR3aa: CASREAEQLSYGYTF
CDR3nt: TGTGCCAGTCGAGAAGCTGAACAGCTCTCCTATGGCTACACCTTC

d_gene: -
v_gene: TRBV11-2
j_gene: TRBJ2-7
CDR3aa: CASTVQGTSEQYF
CDR3nt: TGTGCCAGCACTGTTCAGGGGACCAGCGAGCAGTACTTC